This T cell receptor beta chain emerged from a study of control samples from healthy donors and cancer patients. Using immunoSEQ multiplex PCR, the repertoire was profiled, and TCRdb retains in-frame clones only, with some absent. The table lists around 51,000 clones, about nine tenths of them singletons, with 35% to 50% in the top ten. The V gene lost 1 base and the J gene lost 7 bases, with 6 bases spanning the gap. The length of the CDR3 is 11 residues. CDR1 and CDR2 (germline): GTSNPN, SVGIG (reference sequence). The sample was PBMCs. The V call is TRBV30, the J call TRBJ2-3; D unresolved. This clonotype originated in a man aged 45-65 years with head and neck cancer. The CDR3 coding sequence is TGTGCCTGGAGTGACCGGAATACGCAGTATTTT. Protein sequence: CAWSDRNTQYF. Based on the CDR3 plus reference TRBV30 and TRBJ2-3, the full variable domain is SQTIHQWPATLVQPVGSPLSLECTVEGTSNPNLYWYRQAAGRGLQLLFYSVGIGQISSEVPQNLSASRPQDRQFILSSKKLLLSDSGFYLCAWSDRNTQYFGPGTRLTVL.